The 20 T cell receptor beta chains given below trace back to one sample, sequenced in a study of Ad26.COV2.S vaccination and SARS-CoV-2 variants. Specified treatment: some 19 received Ad26.COV2.S at low or high dose, single or two shots; about 5 received placebo; per-sample allocation not given. The samples date from day 63 after the first vaccine or placebo injection. TCRdb keeps only in-frame clones here, not all; method: immunoSEQ multiplex PCR. The table has approximately 500,000 clones, around 88% seen once. The sample consisted of peripheral blood, taken in a trial of Ad26.COV2.S vaccine versus placebo. These receptors all come from a person aged 18-60 years who received the Ad26.COV2.S COVID-19 vaccine or a placebo.

The rearrangement links TRBV7-2 to TRBJ2-3, with TRBD2 matching over 7 bases. The CDR3 is 16 amino acids. From germline, CDR1 is SGHTA and CDR2 FQGNSA. Unmatched junction bases numbered 19, after V lost 6 bases and J lost 10 bases. CDR3 loop: CASRYAGGAYGGAQYF. The CDR3, as DNA: TGTGCCAGCAGATACGCGGGTGGAGCATATGGGGGGGCGCAGTATTTT.

V usage is TRBV7-2 and J usage is TRBJ2-7; possibly TRBD2 for D (5 bases). This CDR3 comprises 14 residues. Germline V gene sequence: CDR1 SGHTA, CDR2 FQGNSA. Trimming removed 4 bases from V and 0 bases from J, with 10 bases in between. For the CDR3, the DNA is TGTGCCAGCAGCTGGCGGGTCGCCTCCTACGAGCAGTACTTC. Translated: CASSWRVASYEQYF.

The gene calls are TRBV6-5 and TRBJ2-3; D possibly corresponds to TRBD1 (6 bases). Trimming removed 8 bases from V and 9 bases from J, with 15 bases in between. The CDR3 covers 12 residues. CDR1 and CDR2 (germline): MNHEY, SVGAGI. The CDR3 DNA reads as TGTGCCAGCCTTCGAGGGGGTGGGACGCAGTATTTT. Encoded protein: CASLRGGGTQYF.

V gene TRBV28 combines with J gene TRBJ2-1, with D tentatively TRBD2 (5 bases). This CDR3 has 13 amino acids. Germline V gene sequence: CDR1 MDHEN, CDR2 SYDVKM. V was clipped by 10 bases and J by 2 bases, with 12 bases between them. CDR3 in DNA: TGTGCCATCCTTGGCGGGCCCTACAATGAGCAGTTCTTC. Residues: CAILGGPYNEQFF. The entire variable domain, with the rest obtained from reference TRBV28 and TRBJ2-1, is as follows: DVKVTQSSRYLVKRTGEKVFLECVQDMDHENMFWYRQDPGLGLRLIYFSYDVKMKEKGDIPEGYSVSREKKERFSLILESASTNQTSMYLCAILGGPYNEQFFGPGTRLTVL.

This clone appeared a single time. The V gene is TRBV10-3, the J gene TRBJ1-2, with TRBD1 matching over 7 bases. V was pared by 3 bases and J by 2 bases, with 6 bases of the junction left unmatched. CDR3 length: 15 amino acids. The germline V gene encodes CDR1 ENHRY and CDR2 SYGVKD. CDR3 amino acids: CAISDPSGGNYGYTF. CDR3 nucleotide sequence: TGTGCCATCAGTGACCCCTCAGGGGGGAACTATGGCTACACCTTC.

This chain joins TRBV6-2 or TRBV6-3 and TRBJ2-3, with D perhaps TRBD1 or TRBD2 (5 bases each). Germline loops: CDR1 MNHEY, CDR2 SVGEGT. This CDR3 is built from 13 residues. V lost 5 bases and J lost 8, with 14 bases in between. CDR3 protein: CASSHGTSPTQYF. The CDR3 coding sequence is TGTGCCAGCAGTCACGGGACCTCGCCTACGCAGTATTTT.

CDR3 protein: CASSQDHGTGELFF. Here the CDR3 DNA reads TGTGCCAGCAGCCAAGATCATGGGACCGGGGAGCTGTTTTTT. This sequence joins TRBV4-2 and TRBJ2-2, with D hard to call. From germline, CDR1 is LGHNA and CDR2 YNFKEQ. The V end was cut by 0 bases, the J end by 5 bases, with 7 bases between. This CDR3 comprises 14 residues.

The chain carries TRBV19 and TRBJ2-3; 10 positions match TRBD2. Germline CDR1 LNHDA, CDR2 SQIVND (reference sequence). V was clipped by 9 bases and J by 2 bases; unmatched bases: 8. CDR3 size: 15 residues. In nucleotides, the CDR3 is TGTGCCAGCCGGAGGACTAGCGGAAACACAGATACGCAGTATTTT. As protein: CASRRTSGNTDTQYF.

The DNA for the CDR3 is TGTGCCAGCACCGCCGGACTTGGGCGGGTGACCCAGTACTTC. Amino acids: CASTAGLGRVTQYF. The gene calls are TRBV28 and TRBJ2-5; D perhaps matches TRBD2 (5 bases). Germline V gene lookup returns CDR1 MDHEN and CDR2 SYDVKM. CDR3 length: 14 residues. V was pared by 7 bases and J by 7 bases, with 19 bases between.

The V call is TRBV28, the J call TRBJ1-1; D is possibly TRBD1 (5 bases). CDR3 length equals 15 residues. Germline V lookup: CDR1 MDHEN, CDR2 SYDVKM. Trimming removed 5 bases at V and 3 bases at J, with 16 bases between. The CDR3 protein is CASSRGVPRDTEAFF. In DNA form, the CDR3 reads TGTGCCAGCAGTCGCGGGGTTCCCAGGGACACTGAAGCTTTCTTT.

The V gene is TRBV6-5, the J gene TRBJ1-3; D gene uncertain. Germline CDR1 reads MNHEY; CDR2 reads SVGAGI. The CDR3 contains 14 residues. The V and J ends lost 6 bases and 4 bases respectively, with 13 bases between them. The CDR3 DNA is TGTGCCAGCAGCGCAAAGGTAGCCGGAAACACCATATATTTT. Protein product: CASSAKVAGNTIYF.

CDR3 amino acids: CASSRSGTSGCSGANVLTF. CDR3 nucleotide sequence: TGTGCCAGCAGCAGATCCGGGACTAGCGGGTGCTCTGGGGCCAACGTCCTGACTTTC. The chain recombines TRBV21-1 with TRBJ2-6; the D call of TRBD2 is as the table states it, not checked on the DNA. TRBV21-1 is deemed a pseudogene. CDR3 size: 19 residues.

CDR3 DNA: TGTGCCAGCAGCCAGGGGAGGCTTAGCTCCTACGAGCAGTACTTC. Residues: CASSQGRLSSYEQYF. The V gene is TRBV3-1 (or the pseudogene TRBV3-2), the J gene TRBJ2-7, with D perhaps TRBD2 (6 bases). The germline V gene has CDR1 LGHDT and CDR2 YNNKEL (reference sequence). This CDR3 is 15 amino acids long. Trimming pared 3 bases from V and 0 bases from J, leaving 12 bases between.

The rearrangement joins TRBV5-4 to TRBJ2-3; D remains ambiguous. In germline, CDR1 is SGHNT, CDR2 YYREEE (reference sequence). The CDR3 length is 14 residues. V shed 1 base and J shed 6 bases, with 12 bases lying between them. Here the CDR3 reads CASSLIGPPDTQYF. DNA for the CDR3: TGTGCCAGCAGCTTGATAGGTCCCCCCGATACGCAGTATTTT.

This rearrangement joins TRBV5-4 to TRBJ1-2; a weak D match, TRBD1 (5 bases). There are 13 residues in the CDR3. The V and J ends lost 1 base and 6 bases respectively, with 10 bases between them. Germline CDR1 SGHNT, CDR2 YYREEE (reference sequence). CDR3 amino acids: CASSLPGLHGYTF. As DNA, the CDR3 is TGTGCCAGCAGCTTGCCAGGGCTTCATGGCTACACCTTC.

V usage is TRBV2 and J usage is TRBJ1-4, with D possibly being TRBD1 (5 bases). Germline V gene sequence: CDR1 SNHLY, CDR2 FYNNEI. Trimming removed 5 bases at V and 3 bases at J, with 16 bases between. This CDR3 has 16 residues. CDR3 in amino acids: CASSRRQLRANEKLFF. The CDR3 coding sequence is TGTGCCAGCAGTCGTAGACAGTTACGTGCTAATGAAAAACTGTTTTTT.

Remarks on this clone: Other DNA sequences from this sample encode an identical CDR3 as well. This chain connects TRBV4-3 to TRBJ2-7; 10 nucleotides line up with TRBD2. With V trimmed by 0 bases and J by 3 bases, 5 bases remained unmatched. Looked up from germline, CDR1 is LGHNA and CDR2 is YSLEER. The CDR3 length is 16 residues. The CDR3 DNA follows: TGCGCCAGCAGCCAAGATCTGGCTAGCGGGAGCTACGAGCAGTACTTC. It is translated as CASSQDLASGSYEQYF.

This chain joins TRBV21-1 and TRBJ1-1. TRBV21-1 is marked as a pseudogene. The CDR3 is made up of 17 amino acids. The CDR3 spells CASSNGPWRLGRTEAFF. In DNA form, the CDR3 reads TGTGCCAGCAGCAATGGCCCATGGAGGTTGGGTCGGACTGAAGCTTTCTTT.

The chain uses TRBV24-1 and TRBJ2-5, with 8 positions matching TRBD1. CDR3 length equals 15 residues. Losses at the gene ends were 5 bases for V and 1 base for J; bases not matched to a gene: 5. Germline CDR1 is KGHDR and CDR2 is SFDVKD. This chain's CDR3 is CATSVTGARQETQYF. The CDR3 DNA reads as TGTGCCACCAGTGTGACAGGGGCCCGCCAAGAGACCCAGTACTTC.

This clone was detected only once. V is TRBV29-1 and J is TRBJ2-7; the match to TRBD1 covers 9 bases. With 7 bases clipped from V and 10 bases from J, the junction kept 11 bases outside the gene matches. The germline V gene encodes CDR1 SQVTM and CDR2 ANQGSEA. CDR3 length: 12 residues. DNA for the CDR3: TGCAGCGCCAAAGGGGGGACAGGGATACAGTACTTC. Translated: CSAKGGTGIQYF.